Listed below are T cell receptor beta chains from one sample, sequenced in a study of shared clonotypes between healthy human individuals. The assay was immunoSEQ multiplex PCR, and TCRdb's table has in-frame clones only and misses some. The sample shows about 2.4 million clones, 80% to 95% of them seen only once. Specimen: naive CD4+ T cells from PBMCs. The receptors were gathered from a man aged 18 to 29 in good health. Some clones in this sample may be carry-over from other donors' samples. CDR3s include the opening cysteine and the closing phenylalanine or tryptophan. The order of the fields is V gene, J gene, CDR3 length, clone size, D gene, CDR3 protein, CDR3 DNA. D genes are given only for firm matches. Rows give clone size only sometimes, using once, few, many, or a class for an expanded clone.

TRBV9	TRBJ1-2	15	.	TRBD1	CASSPGQGGHYGYTF	TGTGCCAGCAGCCCGGGTCAGGGGGGCCACTATGGCTACACCTTC
TRBV29-1	TRBJ1-2	14	.	TRBD1	CSVDPGTANYGYTF	TGCAGCGTTGACCCCGGGACAGCTAACTATGGCTACACCTTC
TRBV6-6	TRBJ1-1	16	.	TRBD1	CASSYSGSRTGEEAFF	TGTGCCAGCAGTTACTCAGGATCAAGGACAGGAGAGGAAGCTTTCTTT
TRBV5-1	TRBJ1-1	14	.	.	CASSLGVGTIEAFF	TGCGCCAGCAGCTTGGGGGTAGGGACCATTGAAGCTTTCTTT
TRBV19	TRBJ1-2	15	.	.	CASSSSSTGTYGYTF	TGTGCCAGTAGTTCTTCCTCTACAGGGACCTATGGCTACACCTTC
TRBV6-1	TRBJ2-2	15	.	TRBD2	CATGTSGRGTGELFF	TGTGCCACCGGGACTAGCGGGAGAGGGACCGGGGAGCTGTTTTTT
TRBV2	TRBJ2-3	16	.	TRBD1	CASSWEGTGVSDTQYF	TGTGCCAGCAGTTGGGAAGGGACAGGGGTCTCAGATACGCAGTATTTT
TRBV2	TRBJ1-5	14	.	.	CASSSDRLNQPQHF	TGTGCCAGCAGTTCAGACAGACTTAATCAGCCCCAGCATTTT
TRBV18	TRBJ1-5	14	.	.	CASSQGPGEYPQHF	TGTGCCAGCTCTCAAGGACCGGGGGAATATCCCCAGCATTTT
TRBV12-5	TRBJ2-1	11	.	.	CASGLGRFTFF	TGTGCTAGTGGTTTGGGCCGATTTACTTTCTTC
TRBV28	TRBJ1-3	15	once	.	CASRIGGEAGNTIYF	TGTGCCAGCAGAATAGGGGGGGAAGCTGGAAACACCATATATTTT